The 13 T cell receptor beta chains reported below all come from one sample, sequenced in a study of T cells in localized non-small cell lung cancer. Clones were read by immunoSEQ multiplex PCR, and TCRdb kept only the in-frame ones, dropping some. Here the sample spans roughly 28,000 clones, about 87% being singletons. The sequencing used peripheral blood, collected before any cancer treatment. These receptors were collected from an older male donor with stage I lung adenocarcinoma.

The chain uses TRBV19 and TRBJ1-5; D remains ambiguous. CDR1 is LNHDA and CDR2 is SQIVND in the germline V gene (reference sequence). CDR3 size: 16 residues. The CDR3 bases are TGTGCTTCCTTGGGGATCCCCGGGGAGGGCAATCAGCCCCAGCATTTT. This gives the protein CASLGIPGEGNQPQHF.

The chain couples TRBV6-5 to TRBJ1-6; unclear D gene. The V gene lost 5 bases and the J gene lost 7 bases, with 9 bases spanning the gap. This CDR3 contains 13 residues. From germline, CDR1 is MNHEY and CDR2 SVGAGI. CDR3 DNA: TGTGCCAGCAGTCCCAGGTCCAATTCACCCCTCCACTTT. Translated, it gives CASSPRSNSPLHF.

The J gene is TRBJ1-1, the V gene TRBV5-6; D remains ambiguous. Germline V lookup: CDR1 SGHDT, CDR2 YYEEEE. Trimming stripped 0 bases from V and 0 bases from J, with 12 bases between. The CDR3 covers 16 residues. The CDR3 spells CASSLVSRSMNTEAFF. The CDR3 DNA is TGTGCCAGCAGCTTGGTGTCGAGGTCCATGAACACTGAAGCTTTCTTT.

The chain has TRBV18 and TRBJ1-3; D call uncertain. Germline lookup yields CDR1 KGHSH and CDR2 LQKENI. The ends were cut back, 2 bases at V and 4 bases at J, with 12 bases in the middle. The CDR3 runs to 15 residues. CDR3: CASSPWAADGNTIYF. CDR3 bases: TGTGCCAGCTCACCATGGGCGGCGGACGGAAACACCATATATTTT.

This clone was observed a single time. The chain carries TRBV10-3 and TRBJ2-1; D is possibly TRBD2 (7 bases). The CDR3 length is 14 residues. Trimming left V 8 bases short and J 3 bases short, with 14 bases between. Looked up from germline, CDR1 is ENHRY and CDR2 is SYGVKD. Written as DNA, the CDR3 is TGTGCCATCGATGCGGGGGCTCACTACAATGAGCAGTTCTTC. Translated, it gives CAIDAGAHYNEQFF.

This clone is a singleton in its sample. This rearrangement joins TRBV19 to TRBJ2-3, with D perhaps matching TRBD2 (5 bases). The CDR3 is 14 amino acids. V was clipped by 5 bases and J by 0 bases, with 9 bases between them. The germline gives CDR1 LNHDA, CDR2 SQIVND (reference sequence). The CDR3 loop reads CASSPRTSTDTQYF. DNA of the CDR3: TGTGCCAGTAGTCCCCGGACTAGCACAGATACGCAGTATTTT. Looking up the rest from reference TRBV19 and TRBJ2-3 gives the full variable domain: DGGITQSPKYLFRKEGQNVTLSCEQNLNHDAMYWYRQDPGQGLRLIYYSQIVNDFQKGDIAEGYSVSREKKESFPLTVTSAQKNPTAFYLCASSPRTSTDTQYFGPGTRLTVL.

V and J are TRBV10-2 and TRBJ1-3; D gene unclear. Germline V gene lookup returns CDR1 WSHSY and CDR2 SAAADI. The CDR3 consists of 14 residues. V dropped 5 bases and J dropped 4 bases, with 12 bases sitting between them. The CDR3: CASSLDSWGNTIYF. CDR3 sequence (DNA): TGCGCCAGCAGTCTAGACTCCTGGGGAAACACCATATATTTT.

The rearrangement links TRBV28 to TRBJ1-2; tentative D call: TRBD1 (6 bases). This CDR3 contains 12 residues. Trimming removed 7 bases from V and 1 base from J, with 7 bases in between. The V gene's germline CDR1 is MDHEN and CDR2 SYDVKM. CDR3: CASTGVNYGYTF. CDR3 in DNA: TGTGCCAGCACAGGGGTTAACTATGGCTACACCTTC.

The V gene is TRBV6-1, the J gene TRBJ2-3; D is possibly TRBD2 (5 bases). The CDR3 extends over 15 amino acids. Trimming left V 2 bases short and J 6 bases short, with 15 bases between. Germline V CDR1 and CDR2: MNHNS, SASEGT. The chain's CDR3 is CASSEWTGSGDTQYF. The CDR3 coding sequence is TGTGCCAGCAGTGAATGGACTGGCAGTGGGGATACGCAGTATTTT.

This clone was observed a few times. The V gene is TRBV7-8, the J gene TRBJ1-3; D uncertain. Germline CDR1 SGHVS, CDR2 FQNEAQ. V dropped 5 bases and J dropped 0 bases, with 17 bases sitting between them. The CDR3 has 17 amino acids. The CDR3 protein is CASSPTIWASSGNTIYF. The CDR3 DNA reads TGTGCCAGCAGCCCTACGATTTGGGCGAGCTCTGGAAACACCATATATTTT.

This clone was recorded once. The chain links TRBV5-1 to TRBJ2-1; D is possibly TRBD2 (7 bases). CDR1 and CDR2 from the germline V gene are SGHRS and YFSETQ. The CDR3 contains 16 residues. V lost 0 bases and J lost 3, with 13 bases in between. The CDR3 region is CASSLDGGGLYNEQFF. As DNA, the CDR3 is TGCGCCAGCAGCTTGGATGGCGGGGGCCTCTACAATGAGCAGTTCTTC.

CDR3: CASSQTQGALDNEQFF. CDR3 coding DNA: TGCGCCAGCAGCCAGACTCAGGGTGCTTTAGACAATGAGCAGTTCTTC. The chain combines TRBV5-1 with TRBJ2-1, with D perhaps matching TRBD1 (5 bases). This CDR3 has 16 amino acids. V was trimmed by 4 bases and J by 5 bases, leaving 19 bases between them. Per the germline V gene, CDR1 is SGHRS and CDR2 is YFSETQ. The complete variable domain, with remaining parts taken from reference TRBV5-1 and TRBJ2-1, reads KAGVTQTPRYLIKTRGQQVTLSCSPISGHRSVSWYQQTPGQGLQFLFEYFSETQRNKGNFPGRFSGRQFSNSRSEMNVSTLELGDSALYLCASSQTQGALDNEQFFGPGTRLTVL.

The J gene is TRBJ2-3, the V gene TRBV7-2; 9 positions agree with TRBD1. V dropped 1 base and J dropped 5; count of bases not matched to a gene: 10. CDR3 length equals 17 residues. The germline CDR1 and CDR2 sequences are SGHTA and FQGNSA. This CDR3 reads CASSLGDRGRSGDTQYF. The CDR3 region has the DNA TGTGCCAGCAGCTTAGGAGACAGGGGGAGGTCCGGAGATACGCAGTATTTT. Full variable domain (outside the CDR3, taken from reference TRBV7-2 and TRBJ2-3): GAGVSQSPSNKVTEKGKDVELRCDPISGHTALYWYRQSLGQGLEFLIYFQGNSAPDKSGLPSDRFSAERTGGSVSTLTIQRTQQEDSAVYLCASSLGDRGRSGDTQYFGPGTRLTVL.